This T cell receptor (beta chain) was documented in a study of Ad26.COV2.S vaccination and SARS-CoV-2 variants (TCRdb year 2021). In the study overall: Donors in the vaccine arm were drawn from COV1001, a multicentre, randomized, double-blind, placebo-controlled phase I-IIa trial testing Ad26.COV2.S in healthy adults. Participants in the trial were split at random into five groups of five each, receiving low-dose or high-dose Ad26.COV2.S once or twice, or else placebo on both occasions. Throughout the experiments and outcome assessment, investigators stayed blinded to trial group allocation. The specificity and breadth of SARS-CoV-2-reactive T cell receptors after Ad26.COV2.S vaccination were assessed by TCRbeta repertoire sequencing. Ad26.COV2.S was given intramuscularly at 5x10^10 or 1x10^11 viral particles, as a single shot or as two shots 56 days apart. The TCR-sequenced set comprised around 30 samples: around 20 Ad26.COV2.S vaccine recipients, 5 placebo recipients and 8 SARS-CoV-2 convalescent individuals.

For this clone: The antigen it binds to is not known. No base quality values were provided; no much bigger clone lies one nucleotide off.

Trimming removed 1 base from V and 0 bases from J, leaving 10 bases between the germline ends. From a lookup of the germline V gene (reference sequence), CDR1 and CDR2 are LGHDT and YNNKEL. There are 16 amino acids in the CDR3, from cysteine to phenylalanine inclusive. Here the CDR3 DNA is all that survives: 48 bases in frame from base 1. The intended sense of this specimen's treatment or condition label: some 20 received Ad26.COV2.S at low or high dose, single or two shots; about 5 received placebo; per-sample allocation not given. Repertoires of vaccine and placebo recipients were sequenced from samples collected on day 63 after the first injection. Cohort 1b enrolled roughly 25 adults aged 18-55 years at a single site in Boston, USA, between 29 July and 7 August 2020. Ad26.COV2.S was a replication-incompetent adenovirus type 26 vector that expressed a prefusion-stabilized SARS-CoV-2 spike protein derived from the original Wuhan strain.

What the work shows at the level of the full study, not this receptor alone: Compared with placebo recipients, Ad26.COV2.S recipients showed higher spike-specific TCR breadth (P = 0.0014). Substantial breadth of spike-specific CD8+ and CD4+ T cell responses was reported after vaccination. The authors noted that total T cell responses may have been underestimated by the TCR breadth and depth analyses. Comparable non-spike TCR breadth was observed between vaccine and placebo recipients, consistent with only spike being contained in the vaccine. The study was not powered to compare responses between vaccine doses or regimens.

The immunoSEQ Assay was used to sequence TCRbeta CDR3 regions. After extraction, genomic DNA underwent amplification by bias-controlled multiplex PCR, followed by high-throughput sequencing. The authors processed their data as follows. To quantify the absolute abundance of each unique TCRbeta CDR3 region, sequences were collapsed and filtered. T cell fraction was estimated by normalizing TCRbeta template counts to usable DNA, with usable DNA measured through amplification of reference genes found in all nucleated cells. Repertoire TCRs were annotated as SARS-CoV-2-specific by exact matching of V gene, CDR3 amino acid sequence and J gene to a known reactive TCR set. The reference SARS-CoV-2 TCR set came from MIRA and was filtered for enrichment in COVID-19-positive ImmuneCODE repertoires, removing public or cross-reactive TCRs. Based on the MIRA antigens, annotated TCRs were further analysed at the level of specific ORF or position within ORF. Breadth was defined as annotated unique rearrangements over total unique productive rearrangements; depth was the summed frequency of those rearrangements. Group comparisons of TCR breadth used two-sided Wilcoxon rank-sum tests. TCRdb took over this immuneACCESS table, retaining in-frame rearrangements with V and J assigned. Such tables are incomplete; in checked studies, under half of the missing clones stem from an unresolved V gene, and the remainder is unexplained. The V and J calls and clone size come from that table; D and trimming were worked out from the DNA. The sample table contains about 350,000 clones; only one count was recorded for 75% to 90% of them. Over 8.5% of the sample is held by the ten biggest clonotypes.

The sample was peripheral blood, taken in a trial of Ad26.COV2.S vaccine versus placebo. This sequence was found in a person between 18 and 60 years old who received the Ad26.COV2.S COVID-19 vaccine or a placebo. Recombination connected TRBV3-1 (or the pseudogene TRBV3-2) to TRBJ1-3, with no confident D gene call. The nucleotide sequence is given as TGTGCCAGCAGCCAAGGAGTCGGGGTCTCTGGAAACACCATATATTTT. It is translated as CASSQGVGVSGNTIYF.